This T cell receptor beta chain derives from a study of T cell repertoires in cytomegalovirus infection. Study in general: Indicated by public TCR beta signatures were CMV infection and matching HLA type.

TCRdb reprocessed the reads with MiXCR, giving one entry per CDR3 protein. The sample has approximately 81,000 distinct CDR3 sequences; 20% to 30% are singletons. Concerning this clonotype: Its specificity is not known.

Study results and limitations: HLA-C-restricted CMV-specific TCR beta clonotypes prevailed in the ex vivo response. Cumulative frequency (of public TCR beta family members) identified carriers of CMV plus the relevant HLA.

The clonotype was recovered from a human donor in good health (CMV status not recorded). Some clones in this sample may be carry-over from other donors' samples. The specimen was CD8+ T cells from cultured PBMCs, collected from culture after CMV antigen stimulation.

CDR3 amino acids: CASRTQGTAYNEQFF. As DNA, the CDR3 is TGTGCCAGTAGGACACAGGGAACCGCCTACAATGAGCAGTTCTTC. The genes are TRBV19 and TRBJ2-1; D is possibly TRBD1 (6 bases). Trimming pared 6 bases from V and 2 bases from J, leaving 14 bases between. Germline-derived CDR1 and CDR2 are LNHDA and SQIVND (reference sequence). This CDR3 is 15 amino acids long.